This T cell receptor beta chain was retrieved from a study of T cells in Graves' hyperthyroidism and ophthalmopathy. The study's findings and limits: Most clonotypes that expanded in the thyroid above 0.001 also showed up in blood.

Amplification of TCR beta CDR3 regions used RNA as the template. TCR CDR3 underwent first-round RT-PCR with the HTBI primer set. TCRdb re-called the multiplex PCR reads through MiXCR, storing one row per CDR3 protein. This table has hundreds of thousands of distinct CDR3 sequences, 14% appearing once. At least ten counts were recorded for this clonotype. Its target is unknown. V was trimmed by 5 bases and J by 2 bases, leaving 16 bases between them. In germline, CDR1 is PRHDT, CDR2 FYEKMQ (reference sequence). This CDR3 spans 16 amino acids. The source of this sequence is a woman between 18 and 29 years old with Graves' hyperthyroidism. Input material: blood. The chain has TRBV13 and TRBJ2-1; D remains unclear. As DNA, the CDR3 is TGTGCCAGCAGCCCACGAGGCGGAGACACCTACAATGAGCAGTTCTTC. Residues: CASSPRGGDTYNEQFF.